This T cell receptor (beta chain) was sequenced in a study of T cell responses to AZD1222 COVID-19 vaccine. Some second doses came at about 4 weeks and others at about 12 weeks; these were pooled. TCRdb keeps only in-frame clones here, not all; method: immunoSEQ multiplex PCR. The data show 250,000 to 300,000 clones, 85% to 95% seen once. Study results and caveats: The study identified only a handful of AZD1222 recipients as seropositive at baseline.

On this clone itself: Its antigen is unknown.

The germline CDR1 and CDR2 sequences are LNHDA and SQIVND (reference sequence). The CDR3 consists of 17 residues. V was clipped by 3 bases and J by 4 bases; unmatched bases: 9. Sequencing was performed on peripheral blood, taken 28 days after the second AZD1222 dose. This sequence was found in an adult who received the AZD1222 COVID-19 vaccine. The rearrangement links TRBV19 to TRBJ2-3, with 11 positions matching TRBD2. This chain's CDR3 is CASSILIAGGQADTQYF. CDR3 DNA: TGTGCCAGTAGTATCCTAATAGCGGGGGGGCAAGCAGATACGCAGTATTTT.